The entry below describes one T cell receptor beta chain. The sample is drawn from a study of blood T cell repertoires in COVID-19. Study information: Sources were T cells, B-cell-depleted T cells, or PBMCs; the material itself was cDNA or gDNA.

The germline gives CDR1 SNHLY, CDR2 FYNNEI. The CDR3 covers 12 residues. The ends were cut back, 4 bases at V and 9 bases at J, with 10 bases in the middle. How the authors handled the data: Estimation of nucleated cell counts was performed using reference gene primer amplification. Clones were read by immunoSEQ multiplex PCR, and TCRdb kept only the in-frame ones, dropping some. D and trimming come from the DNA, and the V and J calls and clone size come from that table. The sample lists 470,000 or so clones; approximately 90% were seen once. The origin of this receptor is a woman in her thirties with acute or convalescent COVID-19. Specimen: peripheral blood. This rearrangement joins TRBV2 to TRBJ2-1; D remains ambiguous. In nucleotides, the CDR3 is TGTGCCAGCAGTGGGTCTGGGCGTGAGCAGTTCTTC. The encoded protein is CASSGSGREQFF.